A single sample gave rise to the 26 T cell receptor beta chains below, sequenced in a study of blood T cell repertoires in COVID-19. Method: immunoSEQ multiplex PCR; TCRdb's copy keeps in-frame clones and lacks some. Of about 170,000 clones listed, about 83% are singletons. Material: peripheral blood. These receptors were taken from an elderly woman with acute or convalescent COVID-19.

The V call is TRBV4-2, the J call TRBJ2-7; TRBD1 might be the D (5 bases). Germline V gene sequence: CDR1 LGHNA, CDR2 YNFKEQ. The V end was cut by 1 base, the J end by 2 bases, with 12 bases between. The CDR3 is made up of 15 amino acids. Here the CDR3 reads CASSQGRASAYEQYF. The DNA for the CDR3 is TGTGCCAGCAGCCAAGGCAGGGCCTCTGCCTACGAGCAGTACTTC.

CDR3 sequence (DNA): TGTGCCAGCAGCTTGGCCCCCGGGGGTAGGGATGAGCAGTTCTTC. Encoded protein: CASSLAPGGRDEQFF. J is TRBJ2-1 and V is TRBV5-8; a possible D gene is TRBD2 (6 bases). Germline V gene lookup returns CDR1 SGHTS and CDR2 YDEGEE. CDR3 length equals 15 residues. V was cut by 0 bases and J by 8 bases, with 15 bases left in between.

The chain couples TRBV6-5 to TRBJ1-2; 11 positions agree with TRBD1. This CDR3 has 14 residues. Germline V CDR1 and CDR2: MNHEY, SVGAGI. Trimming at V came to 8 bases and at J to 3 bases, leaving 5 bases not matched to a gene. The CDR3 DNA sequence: TGTGCCAGCCAAGCGGACAGGGGGCACTATGGCTACACCTTC. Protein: CASQADRGHYGYTF.

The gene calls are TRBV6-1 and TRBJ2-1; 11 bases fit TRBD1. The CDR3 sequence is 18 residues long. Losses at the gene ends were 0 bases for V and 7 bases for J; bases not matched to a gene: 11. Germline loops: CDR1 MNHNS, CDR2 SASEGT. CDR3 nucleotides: TGTGCCAGCAGTGAAGCCTTCCCCGGACAGGGGGCGAAGAATGAGCAGTTCTTC. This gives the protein CASSEAFPGQGAKNEQFF.

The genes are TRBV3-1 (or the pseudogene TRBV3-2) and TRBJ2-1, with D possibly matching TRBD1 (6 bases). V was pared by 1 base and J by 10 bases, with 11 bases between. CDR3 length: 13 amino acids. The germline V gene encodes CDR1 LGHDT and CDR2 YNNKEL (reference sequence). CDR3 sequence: CASSQVPGTEQFF. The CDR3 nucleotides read TGTGCCAGCAGCCAAGTCCCGGGGACAGAGCAGTTCTTC.

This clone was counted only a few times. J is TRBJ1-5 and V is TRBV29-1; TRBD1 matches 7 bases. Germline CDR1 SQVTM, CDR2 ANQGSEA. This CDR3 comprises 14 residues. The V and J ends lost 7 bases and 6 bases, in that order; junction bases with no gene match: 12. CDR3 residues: CSASDRVKRQPQHF. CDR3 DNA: TGCAGCGCCTCCGACAGGGTGAAGCGTCAGCCCCAGCATTTT.

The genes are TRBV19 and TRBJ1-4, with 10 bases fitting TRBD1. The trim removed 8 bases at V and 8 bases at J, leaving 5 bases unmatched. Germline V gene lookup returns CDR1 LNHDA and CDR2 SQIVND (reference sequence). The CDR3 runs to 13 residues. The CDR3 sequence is CASRDRGREKLFF. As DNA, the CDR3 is TGTGCCAGTCGGGACAGGGGAAGGGAAAAACTGTTTTTT.

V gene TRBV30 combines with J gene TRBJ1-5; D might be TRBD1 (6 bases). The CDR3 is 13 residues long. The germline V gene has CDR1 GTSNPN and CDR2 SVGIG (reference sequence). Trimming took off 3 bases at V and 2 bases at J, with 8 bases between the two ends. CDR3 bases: TGTGCCTGGAGCGGACAGCGCAATCAGCCCCAGCATTTT. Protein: CAWSGQRNQPQHF.

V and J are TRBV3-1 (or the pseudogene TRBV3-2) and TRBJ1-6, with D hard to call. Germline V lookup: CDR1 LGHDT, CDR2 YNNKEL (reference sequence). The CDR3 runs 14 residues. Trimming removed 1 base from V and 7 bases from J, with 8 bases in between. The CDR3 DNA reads TGTGCCAGCAGCCAAGGCCGGAGCAATTCACCCCTCCACTTT. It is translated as CASSQGRSNSPLHF.

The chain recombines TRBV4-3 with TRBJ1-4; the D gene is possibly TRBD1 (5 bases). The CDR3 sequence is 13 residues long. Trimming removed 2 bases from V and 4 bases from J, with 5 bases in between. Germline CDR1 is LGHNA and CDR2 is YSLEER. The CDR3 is CASSQRGNEKLFF. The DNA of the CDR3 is TGCGCCAGCAGCCAAAGGGGTAATGAAAAACTGTTTTTT.

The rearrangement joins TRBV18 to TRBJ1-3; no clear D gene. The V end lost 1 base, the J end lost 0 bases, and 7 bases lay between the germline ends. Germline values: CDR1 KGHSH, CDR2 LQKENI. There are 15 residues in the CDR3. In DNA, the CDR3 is TGTGCCAGCTCACCACAGAAGAGCTCTGGAAACACCATATATTTT. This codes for CASSPQKSSGNTIYF. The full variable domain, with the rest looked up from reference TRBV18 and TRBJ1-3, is NAGVMQNPRHLVRRRGQEARLRCSPMKGHSHVYWYRQLPEEGLKFMVYLQKENIIDESGMPKERFSAEFPKEGPSILRIQQVVRGDSAAYFCASSPQKSSGNTIYFGEGSWLTVV.

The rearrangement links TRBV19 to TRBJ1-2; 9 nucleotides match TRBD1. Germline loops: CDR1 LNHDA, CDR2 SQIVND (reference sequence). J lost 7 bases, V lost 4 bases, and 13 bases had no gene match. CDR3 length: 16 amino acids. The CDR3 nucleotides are TGTGCCAGTAGTACAGTCCCGGGACAGGGTTCGGCTGGCTACACCTTC. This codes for CASSTVPGQGSAGYTF.

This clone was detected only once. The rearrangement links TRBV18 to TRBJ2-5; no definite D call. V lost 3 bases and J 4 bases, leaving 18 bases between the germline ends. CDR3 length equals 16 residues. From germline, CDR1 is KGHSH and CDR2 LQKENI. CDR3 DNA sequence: TGTGCCAGCTCACCCACAAGACTCGGATTCGGAGAGACCCAGTACTTC. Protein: CASSPTRLGFGETQYF.

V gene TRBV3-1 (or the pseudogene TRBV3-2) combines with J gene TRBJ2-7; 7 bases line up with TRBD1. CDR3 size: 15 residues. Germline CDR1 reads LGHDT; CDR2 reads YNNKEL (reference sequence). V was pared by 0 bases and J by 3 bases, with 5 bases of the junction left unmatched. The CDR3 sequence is CASSQEGTVIYEQYF. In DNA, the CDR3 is TGTGCCAGCAGCCAAGAGGGGACAGTGATCTACGAGCAGTACTTC.

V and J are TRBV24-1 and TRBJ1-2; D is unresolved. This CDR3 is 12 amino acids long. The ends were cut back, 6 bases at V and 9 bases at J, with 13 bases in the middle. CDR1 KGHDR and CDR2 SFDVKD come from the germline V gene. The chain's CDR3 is CATSSEGWSYTF. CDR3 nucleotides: TGTGCCACCAGTTCAGAGGGTTGGAGCTACACCTTC.

This CDR3 reads CASSIGYRQDQPQHF. In DNA form, the CDR3 reads TGTGCCAGTAGTATTGGTTACAGACAAGATCAGCCCCAGCATTTT. The chain uses TRBV19 and TRBJ1-5; no reliable D call. The CDR3 is 15 residues long. V lost 3 bases and J lost 5, with 14 bases in between. Looked up from germline, CDR1 is LNHDA and CDR2 is SQIVND (reference sequence). Based on the CDR3 plus reference TRBV19 and TRBJ1-5, the full variable domain is DGGITQSPKYLFRKEGQNVTLSCEQNLNHDAMYWYRQDPGQGLRLIYYSQIVNDFQKGDIAEGYSVSREKKESFPLTVTSAQKNPTAFYLCASSIGYRQDQPQHFGDGTRLSIL.

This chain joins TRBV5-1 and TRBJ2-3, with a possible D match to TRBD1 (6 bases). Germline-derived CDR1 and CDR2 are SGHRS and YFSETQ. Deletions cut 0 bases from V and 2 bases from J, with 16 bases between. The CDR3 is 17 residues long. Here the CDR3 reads CASSLGLWQGITDTQYF. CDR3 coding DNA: TGCGCCAGCAGCTTGGGTCTTTGGCAGGGGATCACAGATACGCAGTATTTT.

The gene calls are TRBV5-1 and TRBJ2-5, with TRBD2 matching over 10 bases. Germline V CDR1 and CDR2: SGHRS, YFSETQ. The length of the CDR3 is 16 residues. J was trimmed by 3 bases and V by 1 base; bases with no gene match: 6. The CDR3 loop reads CASSLYEGLAEETQYF. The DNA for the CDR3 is TGCGCCAGCAGCTTGTACGAAGGACTAGCGGAAGAGACCCAGTACTTC. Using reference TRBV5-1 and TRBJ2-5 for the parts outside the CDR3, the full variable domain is KAGVTQTPRYLIKTRGQQVTLSCSPISGHRSVSWYQQTPGQGLQFLFEYFSETQRNKGNFPGRFSGRQFSNSRSEMNVSTLELGDSALYLCASSLYEGLAEETQYFGPGTRLLVL.

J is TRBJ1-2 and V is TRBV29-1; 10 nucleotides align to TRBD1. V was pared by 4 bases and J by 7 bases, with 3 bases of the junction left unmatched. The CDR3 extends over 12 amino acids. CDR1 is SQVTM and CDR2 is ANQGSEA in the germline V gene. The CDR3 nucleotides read TGCAGCGTTGTGGACAGGGGGTTTGGCTACACCTTC. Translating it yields CSVVDRGFGYTF.

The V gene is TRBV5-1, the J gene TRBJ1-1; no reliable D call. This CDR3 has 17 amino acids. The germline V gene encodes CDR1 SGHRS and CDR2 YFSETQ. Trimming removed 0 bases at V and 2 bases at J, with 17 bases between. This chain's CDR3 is CASSLEIRGSLNTEAFF. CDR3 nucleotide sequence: TGCGCCAGCAGCTTGGAAATCCGCGGCAGCCTTAACACTGAAGCTTTCTTT.

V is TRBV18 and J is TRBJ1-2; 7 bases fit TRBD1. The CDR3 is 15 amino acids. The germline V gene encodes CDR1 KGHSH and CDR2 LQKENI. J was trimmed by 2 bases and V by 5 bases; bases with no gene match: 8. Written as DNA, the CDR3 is TGTGCCAGCTCATCCGCGACAGGGACGAACTATGGCTACACCTTC. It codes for CASSSATGTNYGYTF.

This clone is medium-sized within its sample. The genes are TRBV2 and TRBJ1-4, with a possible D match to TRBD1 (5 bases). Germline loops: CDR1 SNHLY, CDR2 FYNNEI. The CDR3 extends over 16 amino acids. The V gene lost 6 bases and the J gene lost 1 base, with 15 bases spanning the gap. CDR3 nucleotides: TGTGCCAGCAGGCATGGGGGGTTGGGAACTAATGAAAAACTGTTTTTT. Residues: CASRHGGLGTNEKLFF. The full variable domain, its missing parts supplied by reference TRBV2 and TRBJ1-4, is EPEVTQTPSHQVTQMGQEVILRCVPISNHLYFYWYRQILGQKVEFLVSFYNNEISEKSEIFDDQFSVERPDGSNFTLKIRSTKLEDSAMYFCASRHGGLGTNEKLFFGSGTQLSVL.

CDR3 sequence: CASSPGKGGGTEAFF. The CDR3 nucleotides read TGTGCCAGCAGTCCCGGTAAGGGAGGGGGCACTGAAGCTTTCTTT. The J gene is TRBJ1-1, the V gene TRBV6-2 or TRBV6-3; perhaps TRBD1 as D (6 bases). Germline V gene data show CDR1 as MNHEY and CDR2 as SVGEGT. Trimming removed 5 bases from V and 4 bases from J, with 17 bases in between. CDR3 length: 15 amino acids.

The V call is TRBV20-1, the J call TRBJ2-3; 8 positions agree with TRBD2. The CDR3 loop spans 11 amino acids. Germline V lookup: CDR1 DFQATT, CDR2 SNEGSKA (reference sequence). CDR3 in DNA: TGCCTAGCGGGTGAAGGGGATACGCAGTATTTT. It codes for CLAGEGDTQYF.

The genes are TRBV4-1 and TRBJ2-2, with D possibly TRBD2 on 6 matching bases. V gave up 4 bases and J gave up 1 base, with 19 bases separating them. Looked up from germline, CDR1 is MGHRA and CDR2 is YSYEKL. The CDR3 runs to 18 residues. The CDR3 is CASSRFSTGLQNTGELFF. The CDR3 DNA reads TGCGCCAGCAGCCGTTTCTCGACTGGACTACAGAACACCGGGGAGCTGTTTTTT.

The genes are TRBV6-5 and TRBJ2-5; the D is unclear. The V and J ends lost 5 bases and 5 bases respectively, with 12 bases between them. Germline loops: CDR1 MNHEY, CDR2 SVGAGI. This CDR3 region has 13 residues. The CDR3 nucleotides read TGTGCCAGCAGTCCCATCCGAGGCGAGACCCAGTACTTC. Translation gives CASSPIRGETQYF.